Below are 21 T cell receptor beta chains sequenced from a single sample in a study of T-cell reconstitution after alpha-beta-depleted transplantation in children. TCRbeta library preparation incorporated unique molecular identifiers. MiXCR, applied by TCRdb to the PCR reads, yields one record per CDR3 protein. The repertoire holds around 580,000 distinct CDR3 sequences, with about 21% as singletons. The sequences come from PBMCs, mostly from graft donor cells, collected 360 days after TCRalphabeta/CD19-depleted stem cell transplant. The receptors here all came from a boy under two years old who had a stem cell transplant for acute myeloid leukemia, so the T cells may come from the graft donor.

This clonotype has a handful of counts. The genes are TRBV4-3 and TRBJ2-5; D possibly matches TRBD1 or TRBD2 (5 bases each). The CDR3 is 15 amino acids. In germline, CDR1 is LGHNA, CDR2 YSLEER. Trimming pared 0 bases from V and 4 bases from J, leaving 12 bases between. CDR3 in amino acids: CASSQEVAGGETQYF. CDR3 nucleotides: TGCGCCAGCAGCCAAGAAGTAGCTGGGGGAGAGACCCAGTACTTC.

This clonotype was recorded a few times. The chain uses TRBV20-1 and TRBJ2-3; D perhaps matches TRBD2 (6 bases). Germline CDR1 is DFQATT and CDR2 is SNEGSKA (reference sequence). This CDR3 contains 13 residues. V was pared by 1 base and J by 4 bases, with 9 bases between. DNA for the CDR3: TGCAGTGCTAGAGGGGGGGTGTCAGATACGCAGTATTTT. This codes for CSARGGVSDTQYF.

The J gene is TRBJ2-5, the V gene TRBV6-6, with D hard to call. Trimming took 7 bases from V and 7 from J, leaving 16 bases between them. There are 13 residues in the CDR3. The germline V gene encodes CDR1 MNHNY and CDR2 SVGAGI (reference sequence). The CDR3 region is CASKDQTVATQYF. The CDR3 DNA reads TGTGCCAGCAAGGACCAAACGGTCGCGACCCAGTACTTC.

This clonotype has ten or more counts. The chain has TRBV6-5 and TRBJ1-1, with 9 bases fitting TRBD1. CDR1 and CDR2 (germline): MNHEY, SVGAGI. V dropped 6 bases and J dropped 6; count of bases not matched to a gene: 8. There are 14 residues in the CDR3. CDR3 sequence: CASRTTGGEAEAFF. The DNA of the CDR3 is TGTGCCAGCAGAACGACAGGGGGTGAGGCTGAAGCTTTCTTT.

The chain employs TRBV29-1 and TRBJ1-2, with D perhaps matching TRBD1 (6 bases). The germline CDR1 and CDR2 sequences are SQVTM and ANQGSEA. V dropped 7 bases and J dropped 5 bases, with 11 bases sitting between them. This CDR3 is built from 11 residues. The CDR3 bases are TGCAGCGCAGGACAGCCATATGGCTACACCTTC. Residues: CSAGQPYGYTF.

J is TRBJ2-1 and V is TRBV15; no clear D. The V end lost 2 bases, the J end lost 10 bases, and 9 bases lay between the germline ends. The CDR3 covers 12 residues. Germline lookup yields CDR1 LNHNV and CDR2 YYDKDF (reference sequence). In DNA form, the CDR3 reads TGTGCCACCAGCAGATACTTGGGCGAGCAGTTCTTC. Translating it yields CATSRYLGEQFF. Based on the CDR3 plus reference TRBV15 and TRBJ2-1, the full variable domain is DAMVIQNPRYQVTQFGKPVTLSCSQTLNHNVMYWYQQKSSQAPKLLFHYYDKDFNNEADTPDNFQSRRPNTSFCFLDIRSPGLGDTAMYLCATSRYLGEQFFGPGTRLTVL.

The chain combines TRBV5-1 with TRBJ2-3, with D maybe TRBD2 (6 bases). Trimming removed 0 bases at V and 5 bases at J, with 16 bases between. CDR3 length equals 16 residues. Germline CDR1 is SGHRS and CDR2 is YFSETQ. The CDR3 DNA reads TGCGCCAGCAGCTTGGTGGCGGTAAACGGGGGAGATACGCAGTATTTT. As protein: CASSLVAVNGGDTQYF.

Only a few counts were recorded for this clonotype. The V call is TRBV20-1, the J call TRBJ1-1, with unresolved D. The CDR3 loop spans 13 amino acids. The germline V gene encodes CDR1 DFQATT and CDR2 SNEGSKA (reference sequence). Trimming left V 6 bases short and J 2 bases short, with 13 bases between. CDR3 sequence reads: CSALVGRNTEAFF. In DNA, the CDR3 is TGCAGTGCCCTAGTAGGCAGAAACACTGAAGCTTTCTTT.

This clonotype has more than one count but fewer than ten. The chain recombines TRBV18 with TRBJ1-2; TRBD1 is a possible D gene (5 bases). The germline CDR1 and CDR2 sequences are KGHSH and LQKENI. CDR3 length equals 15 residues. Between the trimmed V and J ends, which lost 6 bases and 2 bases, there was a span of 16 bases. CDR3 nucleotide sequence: TGTGCCAGCTCTTCTCGGGGACGGCCGAACTATGGCTACACCTTC. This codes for CASSSRGRPNYGYTF.

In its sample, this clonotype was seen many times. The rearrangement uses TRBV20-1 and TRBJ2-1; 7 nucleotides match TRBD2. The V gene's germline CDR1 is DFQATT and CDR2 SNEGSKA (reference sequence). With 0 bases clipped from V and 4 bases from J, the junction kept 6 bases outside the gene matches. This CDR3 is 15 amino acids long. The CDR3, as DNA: TGCAGTGCTAGAGAAGCGGGGAGCGGGTACAATGAGCAGTTCTTC. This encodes CSAREAGSGYNEQFF.

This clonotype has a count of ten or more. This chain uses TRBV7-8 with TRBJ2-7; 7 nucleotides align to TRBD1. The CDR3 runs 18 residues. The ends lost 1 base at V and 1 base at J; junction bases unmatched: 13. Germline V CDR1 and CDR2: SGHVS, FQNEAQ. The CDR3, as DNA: TGTGCCAGCAGCTTAGAATTTTTCGGGGACAGTTTATCCTACGAGCAGTACTTC. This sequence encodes CASSLEFFGDSLSYEQYF. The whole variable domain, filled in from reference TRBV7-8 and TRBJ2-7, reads GAGVSQSPRYKVAKRGQDVALRCDPISGHVSLFWYQQALGQGPEFLTYFQNEAQLDKSGLPSDRFFAERPEGSVSTLKIQRTQQEDSAVYLCASSLEFFGDSLSYEQYFGPGTRLTVT.

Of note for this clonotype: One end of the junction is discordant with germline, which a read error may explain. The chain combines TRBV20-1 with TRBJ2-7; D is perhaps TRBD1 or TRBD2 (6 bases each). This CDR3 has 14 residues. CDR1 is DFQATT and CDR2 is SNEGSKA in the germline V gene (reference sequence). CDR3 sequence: CSARGGTISYEQYF. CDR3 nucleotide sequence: TGCAGTGCCAGAGGGGGGACCATATCCTACGAGCAGTACTTC.

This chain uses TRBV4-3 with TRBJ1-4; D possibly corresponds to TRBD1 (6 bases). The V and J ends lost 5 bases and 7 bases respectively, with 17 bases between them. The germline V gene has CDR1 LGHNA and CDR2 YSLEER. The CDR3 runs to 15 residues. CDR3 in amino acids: CASSEGLRGREKLFF. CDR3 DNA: TGCGCCAGCAGCGAGGGACTCAGGGGACGTGAAAAACTGTTTTTT.

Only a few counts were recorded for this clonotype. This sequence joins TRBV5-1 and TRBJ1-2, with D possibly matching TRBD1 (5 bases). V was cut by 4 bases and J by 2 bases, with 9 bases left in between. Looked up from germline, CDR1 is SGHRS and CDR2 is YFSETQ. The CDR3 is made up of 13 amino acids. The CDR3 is CASSHRQNYGYTF. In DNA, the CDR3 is TGCGCCAGCAGCCATAGACAGAACTATGGCTACACCTTC.

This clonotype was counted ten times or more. The CDR3 DNA sequence: TGCAGTGCCCAGACGGGGGGACCCTACAATGAGCAGTTCTTC. This translates into CSAQTGGPYNEQFF. The chain carries TRBV20-1 and TRBJ2-1, with 7 bases identical to TRBD2. Looked up from germline, CDR1 is DFQATT and CDR2 is SNEGSKA (reference sequence). Unmatched junction bases numbered 7, after V lost 6 bases and J lost 2 bases. The CDR3 has 14 amino acids.

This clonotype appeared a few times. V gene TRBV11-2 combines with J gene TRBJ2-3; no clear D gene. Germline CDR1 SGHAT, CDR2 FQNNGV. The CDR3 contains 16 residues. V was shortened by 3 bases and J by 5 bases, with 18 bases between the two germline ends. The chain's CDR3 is CASSFVVVAAQDTQYF. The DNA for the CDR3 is TGTGCCAGCAGCTTCGTAGTAGTCGCGGCACAAGATACGCAGTATTTT.

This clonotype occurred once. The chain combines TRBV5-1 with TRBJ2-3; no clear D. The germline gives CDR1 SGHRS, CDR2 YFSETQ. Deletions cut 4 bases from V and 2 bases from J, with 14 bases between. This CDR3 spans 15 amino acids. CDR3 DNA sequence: TGCGCCAGCAGCCCAACCACTGGTACCACAGATACGCAGTATTTT. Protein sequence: CASSPTTGTTDTQYF.

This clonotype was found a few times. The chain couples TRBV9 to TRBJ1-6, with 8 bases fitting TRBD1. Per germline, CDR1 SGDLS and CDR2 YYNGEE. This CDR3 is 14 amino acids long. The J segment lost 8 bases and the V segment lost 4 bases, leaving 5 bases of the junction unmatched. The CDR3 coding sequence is TGTGCCAGCAGCTGGACAGGGTCTCATTCACCCCTCCACTTT. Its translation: CASSWTGSHSPLHF. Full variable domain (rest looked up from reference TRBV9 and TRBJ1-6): DSGVTQTPKHLITATGQRVTLRCSPRSGDLSVYWYQQSLDQGLQFLIQYYNGEERAKGNILERFSAQQFPDLHSELNLSSLELGDSALYFCASSWTGSHSPLHFGNGTRLTVT.

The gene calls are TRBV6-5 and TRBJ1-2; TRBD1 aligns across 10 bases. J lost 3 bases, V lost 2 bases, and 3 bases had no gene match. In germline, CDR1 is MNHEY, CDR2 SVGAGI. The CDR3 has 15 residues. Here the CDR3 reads CASSYGTGAYYGYTF. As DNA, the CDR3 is TGTGCCAGCAGTTACGGGACAGGGGCTTACTATGGCTACACCTTC.

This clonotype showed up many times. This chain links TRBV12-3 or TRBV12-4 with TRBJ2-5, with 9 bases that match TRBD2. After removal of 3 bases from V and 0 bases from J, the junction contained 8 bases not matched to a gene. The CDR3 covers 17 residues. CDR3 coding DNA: TGTGCCAGCAGTTTGTATGGAGCTAGCGGGGACCAAGAGACCCAGTACTTC. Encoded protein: CASSLYGASGDQETQYF.

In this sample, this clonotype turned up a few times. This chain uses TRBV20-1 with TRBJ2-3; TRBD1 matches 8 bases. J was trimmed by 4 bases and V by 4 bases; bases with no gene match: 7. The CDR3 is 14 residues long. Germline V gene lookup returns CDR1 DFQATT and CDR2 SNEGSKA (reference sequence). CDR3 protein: CSAKPGGLSDTQYF. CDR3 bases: TGCAGTGCTAAGCCAGGGGGCTTGTCAGATACGCAGTATTTT.